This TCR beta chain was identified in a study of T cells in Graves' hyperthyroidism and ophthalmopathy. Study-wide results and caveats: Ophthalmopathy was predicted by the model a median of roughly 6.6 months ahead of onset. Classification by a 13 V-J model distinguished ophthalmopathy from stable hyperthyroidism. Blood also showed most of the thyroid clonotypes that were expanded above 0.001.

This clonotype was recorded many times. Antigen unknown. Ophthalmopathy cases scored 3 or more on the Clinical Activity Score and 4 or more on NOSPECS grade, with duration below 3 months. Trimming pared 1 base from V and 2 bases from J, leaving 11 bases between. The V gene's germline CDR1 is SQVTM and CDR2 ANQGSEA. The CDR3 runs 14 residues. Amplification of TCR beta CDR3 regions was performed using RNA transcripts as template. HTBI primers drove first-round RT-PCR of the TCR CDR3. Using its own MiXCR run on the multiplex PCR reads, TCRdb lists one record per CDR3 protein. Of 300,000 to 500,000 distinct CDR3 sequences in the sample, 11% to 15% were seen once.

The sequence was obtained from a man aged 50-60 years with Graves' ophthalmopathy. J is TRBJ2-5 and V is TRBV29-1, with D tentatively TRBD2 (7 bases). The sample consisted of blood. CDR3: CSVEGEGVQETQYF. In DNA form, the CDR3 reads TGCAGCGTTGAAGGGGAGGGGGTTCAAGAGACCCAGTACTTC.